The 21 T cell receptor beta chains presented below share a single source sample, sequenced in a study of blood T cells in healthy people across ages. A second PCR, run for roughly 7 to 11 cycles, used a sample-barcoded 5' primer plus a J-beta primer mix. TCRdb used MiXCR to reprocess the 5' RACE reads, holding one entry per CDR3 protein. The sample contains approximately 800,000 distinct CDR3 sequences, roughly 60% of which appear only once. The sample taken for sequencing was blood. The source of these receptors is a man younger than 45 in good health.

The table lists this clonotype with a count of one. The CDR3 coding sequence is TGCGCCAGCAGCCAAGATGATCGCGGGGGCCAGGAGACCCAGTACTTC. It translates to CASSQDDRGGQETQYF. The V gene is TRBV4-3, the J gene TRBJ2-5; possible D gene TRBD2, 7 bases. Germline V gene sequence: CDR1 LGHNA, CDR2 YSLEER. Trimming pared 0 bases from V and 5 bases from J, leaving 16 bases between. The CDR3 totals 16 residues.

CDR3 amino acids: CASSPPFGTMNTEAFF. The CDR3, as DNA: TGCGCCAGCAGCCCCCCATTTGGGACAATGAACACTGAAGCTTTCTTT. V is TRBV4-1 and J is TRBJ1-1, with D perhaps matching TRBD1 (6 bases). The CDR3 sequence is 16 residues long. Germline-derived CDR1 and CDR2 are MGHRA and YSYEKL. Deletions cut 4 bases from V and 0 bases from J, with 15 bases between.

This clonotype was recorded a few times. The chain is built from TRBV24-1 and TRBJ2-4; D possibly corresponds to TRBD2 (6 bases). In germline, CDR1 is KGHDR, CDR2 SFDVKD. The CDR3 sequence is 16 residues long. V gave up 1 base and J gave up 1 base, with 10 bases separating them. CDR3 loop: CATSDFGLAAKNIQYF. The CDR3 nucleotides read TGTGCCACCAGTGATTTTGGCCTAGCGGCCAAAAACATTCAGTACTTC.

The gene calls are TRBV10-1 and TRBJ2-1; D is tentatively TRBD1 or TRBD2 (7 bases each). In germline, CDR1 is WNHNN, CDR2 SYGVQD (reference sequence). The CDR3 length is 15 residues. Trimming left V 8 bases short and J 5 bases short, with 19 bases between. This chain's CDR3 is CASQRDRGYNNEQFF. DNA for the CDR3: TGCGCCAGCCAGCGGGACAGAGGGTATAACAATGAGCAGTTCTTC.

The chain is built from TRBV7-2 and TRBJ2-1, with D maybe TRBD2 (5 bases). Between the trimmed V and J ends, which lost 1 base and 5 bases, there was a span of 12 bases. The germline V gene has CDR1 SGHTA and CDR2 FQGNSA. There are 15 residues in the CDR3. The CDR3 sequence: CASSLGIGENNEQFF. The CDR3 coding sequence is TGTGCCAGCAGCTTAGGGATCGGGGAGAACAATGAGCAGTTCTTC. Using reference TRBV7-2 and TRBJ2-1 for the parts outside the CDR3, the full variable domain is GAGVSQSPSNKVTEKGKDVELRCDPISGHTALYWYRQSLGQGLEFLIYFQGNSAPDKSGLPSDRFSAERTGGSVSTLTIQRTQQEDSAVYLCASSLGIGENNEQFFGPGTRLTVL.

The CDR3 sequence: CASSQDGTPWEAFF. The CDR3 coding sequence is TGTGCCAGCAGCCAAGATGGGACGCCCTGGGAAGCTTTCTTT. V is TRBV4-2 and J is TRBJ1-1; D may be TRBD1 (5 bases). The V and J ends lost 0 bases and 8 bases respectively, with 13 bases between them. Germline V gene sequence: CDR1 LGHNA, CDR2 YNFKEQ. This CDR3 has 14 residues.

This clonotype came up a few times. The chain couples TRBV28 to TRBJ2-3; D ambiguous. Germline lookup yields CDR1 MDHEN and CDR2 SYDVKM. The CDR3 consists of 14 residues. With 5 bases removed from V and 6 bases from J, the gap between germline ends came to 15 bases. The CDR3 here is CASSTQSRVDTQYF. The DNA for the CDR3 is TGTGCCAGCAGTACCCAAAGTCGGGTGGATACGCAGTATTTT. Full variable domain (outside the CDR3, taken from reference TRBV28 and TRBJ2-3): DVKVTQSSRYLVKRTGEKVFLECVQDMDHENMFWYRQDPGLGLRLIYFSYDVKMKEKGDIPEGYSVSREKKERFSLILESASTNQTSMYLCASSTQSRVDTQYFGPGTRLTVL.

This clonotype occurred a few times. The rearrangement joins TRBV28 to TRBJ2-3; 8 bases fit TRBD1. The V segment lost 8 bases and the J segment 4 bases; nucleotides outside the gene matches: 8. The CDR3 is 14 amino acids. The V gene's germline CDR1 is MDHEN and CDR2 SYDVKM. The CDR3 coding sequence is TGTGCCAGCCGGTCGGGACAGGCCTCAGATACGCAGTATTTT. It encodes CASRSGQASDTQYF.

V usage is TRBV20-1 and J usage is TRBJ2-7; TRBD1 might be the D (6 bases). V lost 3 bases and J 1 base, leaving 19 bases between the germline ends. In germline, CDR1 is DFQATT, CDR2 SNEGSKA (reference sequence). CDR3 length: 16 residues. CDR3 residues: CSARNEGQTGSYEQYF. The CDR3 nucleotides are TGCAGTGCTAGGAACGAAGGACAGACTGGGTCCTACGAGCAGTACTTC.

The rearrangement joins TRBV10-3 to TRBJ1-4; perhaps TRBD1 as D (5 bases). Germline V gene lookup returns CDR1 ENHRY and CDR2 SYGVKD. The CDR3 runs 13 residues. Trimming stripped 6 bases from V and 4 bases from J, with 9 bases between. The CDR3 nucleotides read TGTGCCATCAGAGGGGCAGATAATGAAAAACTGTTTTTT. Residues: CAIRGADNEKLFF.

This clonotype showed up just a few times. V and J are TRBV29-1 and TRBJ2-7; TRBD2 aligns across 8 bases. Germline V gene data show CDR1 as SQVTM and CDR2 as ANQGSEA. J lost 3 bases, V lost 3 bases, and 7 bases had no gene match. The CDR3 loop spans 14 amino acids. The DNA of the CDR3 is TGCAGCGTTGACGCCGGGACTAGAGGCTACGAGCAGTACTTC. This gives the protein CSVDAGTRGYEQYF.

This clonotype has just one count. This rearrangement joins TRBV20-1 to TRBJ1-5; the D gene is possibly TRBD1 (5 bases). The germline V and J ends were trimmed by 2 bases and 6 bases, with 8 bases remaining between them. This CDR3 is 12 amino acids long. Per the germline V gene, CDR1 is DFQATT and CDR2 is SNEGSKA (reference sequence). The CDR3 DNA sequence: TGCAGTGCTAGACGGGGCGGTCAGCCCCAGCATTTT. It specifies CSARRGGQPQHF.

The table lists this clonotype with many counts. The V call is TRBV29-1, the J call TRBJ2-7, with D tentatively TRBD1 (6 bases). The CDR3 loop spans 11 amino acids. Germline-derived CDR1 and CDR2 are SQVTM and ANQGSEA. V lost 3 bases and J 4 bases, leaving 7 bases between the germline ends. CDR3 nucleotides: TGCAGCGTTGAGAGGGGGTACGAGCAGTACTTC. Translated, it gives CSVERGYEQYF.

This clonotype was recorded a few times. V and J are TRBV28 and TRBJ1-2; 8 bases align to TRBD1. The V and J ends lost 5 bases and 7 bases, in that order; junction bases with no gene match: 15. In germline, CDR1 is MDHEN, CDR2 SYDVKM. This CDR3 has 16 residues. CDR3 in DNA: TGTGCCAGCAGTACCGCCCGACAGGGGCAGGGGGCTGGCTACACCTTC. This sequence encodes CASSTARQGQGAGYTF.

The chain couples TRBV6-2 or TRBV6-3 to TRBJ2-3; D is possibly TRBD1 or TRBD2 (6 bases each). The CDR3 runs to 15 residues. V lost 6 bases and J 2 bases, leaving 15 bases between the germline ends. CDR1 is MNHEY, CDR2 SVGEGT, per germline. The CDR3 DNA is TGTGCCAGCAGCCGGGGGCTTCGACACACAGATACGCAGTATTTT. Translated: CASSRGLRHTDTQYF.

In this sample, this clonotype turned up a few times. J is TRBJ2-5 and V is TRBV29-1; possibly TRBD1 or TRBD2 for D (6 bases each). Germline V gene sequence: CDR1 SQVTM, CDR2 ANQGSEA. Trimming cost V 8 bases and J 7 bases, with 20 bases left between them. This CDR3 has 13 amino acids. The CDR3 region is CSFGGPADGTQYF. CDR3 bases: TGCAGCTTTGGGGGGCCGGCCGATGGGACCCAGTACTTC.

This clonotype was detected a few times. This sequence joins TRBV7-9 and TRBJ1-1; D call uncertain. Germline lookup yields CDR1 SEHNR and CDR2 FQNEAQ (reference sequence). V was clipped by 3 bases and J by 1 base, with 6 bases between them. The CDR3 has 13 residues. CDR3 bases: TGTGCCAGCAGCTTGGGAGAGAACACTGAAGCTTTCTTT. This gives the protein CASSLGENTEAFF.

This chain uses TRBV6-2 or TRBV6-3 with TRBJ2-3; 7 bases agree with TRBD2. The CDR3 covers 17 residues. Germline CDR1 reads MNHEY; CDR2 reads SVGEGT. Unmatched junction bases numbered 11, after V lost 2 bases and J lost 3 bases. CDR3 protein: CASSYPSTGLVTDTQYF. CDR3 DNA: TGTGCCAGCAGTTACCCCTCTACCGGACTAGTAACAGATACGCAGTATTTT.

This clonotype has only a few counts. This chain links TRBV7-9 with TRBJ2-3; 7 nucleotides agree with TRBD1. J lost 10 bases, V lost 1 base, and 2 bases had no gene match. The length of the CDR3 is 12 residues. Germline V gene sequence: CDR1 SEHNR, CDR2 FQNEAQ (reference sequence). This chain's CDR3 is CASSLGGGAQYF. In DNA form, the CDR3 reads TGTGCCAGCAGCTTAGGAGGGGGCGCGCAGTATTTT.

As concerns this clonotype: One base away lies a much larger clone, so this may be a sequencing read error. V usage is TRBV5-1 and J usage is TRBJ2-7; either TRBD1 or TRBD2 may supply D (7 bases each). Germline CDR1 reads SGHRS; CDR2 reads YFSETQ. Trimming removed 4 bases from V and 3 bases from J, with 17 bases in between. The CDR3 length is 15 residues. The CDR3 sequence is CASSPVGGGDYEQYF. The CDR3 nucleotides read TGCGCCAGCAGCCCTGTGGGAGGGGGCGACTACGAGCAGTACTTC.

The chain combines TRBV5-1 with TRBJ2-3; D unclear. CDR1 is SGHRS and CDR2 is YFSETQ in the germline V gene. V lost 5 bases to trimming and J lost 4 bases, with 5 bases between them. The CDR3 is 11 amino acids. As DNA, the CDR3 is TGCGCCAGCAGTATGTCAGATACGCAGTATTTT. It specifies CASSMSDTQYF.